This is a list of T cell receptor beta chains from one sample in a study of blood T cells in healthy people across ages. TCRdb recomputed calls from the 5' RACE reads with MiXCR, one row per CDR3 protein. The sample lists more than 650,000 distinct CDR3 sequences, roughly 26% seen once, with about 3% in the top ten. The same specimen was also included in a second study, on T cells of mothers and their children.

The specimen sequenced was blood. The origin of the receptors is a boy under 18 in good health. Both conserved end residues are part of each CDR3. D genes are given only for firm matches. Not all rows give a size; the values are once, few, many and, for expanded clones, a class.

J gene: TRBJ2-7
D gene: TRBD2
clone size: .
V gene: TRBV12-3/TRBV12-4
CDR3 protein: CASSEGLAAYEQYF
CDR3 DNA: TGTGCCAGCAGTGAGGGACTAGCAGCCTACGAGCAGTACTTC

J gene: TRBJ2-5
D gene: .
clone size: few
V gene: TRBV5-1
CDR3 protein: CASSLAPLETQYF
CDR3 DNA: TGCGCCAGCAGCTTGGCCCCACTGGAGACCCAGTACTTC

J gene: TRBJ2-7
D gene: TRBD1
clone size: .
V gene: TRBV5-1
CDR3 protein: CASNWDRVSYEQYF
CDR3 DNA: TGCGCCAGCAACTGGGACAGGGTATCATACGAGCAGTACTTC

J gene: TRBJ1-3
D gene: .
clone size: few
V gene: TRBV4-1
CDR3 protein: CASSLLGLPGNTIYF
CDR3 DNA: TGCGCCAGCAGCCTCCTAGGGCTGCCTGGAAACACCATATATTTT

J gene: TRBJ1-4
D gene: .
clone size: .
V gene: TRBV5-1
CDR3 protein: CASSSGAATSNEKLFF
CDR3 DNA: TGCGCCAGCAGCTCAGGAGCAGCTACTTCTAATGAAAAACTGTTTTTT

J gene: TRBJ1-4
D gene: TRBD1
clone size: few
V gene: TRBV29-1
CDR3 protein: CSVARDRNEKLFF
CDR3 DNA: TGCAGCGTTGCCCGGGACAGAAATGAAAAACTGTTTTTT

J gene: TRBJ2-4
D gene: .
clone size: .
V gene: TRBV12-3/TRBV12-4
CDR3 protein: CASSEIKNIQHF
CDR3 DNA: TGTGCCAGCAGCGAAATTAAGAACATTCAGCACTTC

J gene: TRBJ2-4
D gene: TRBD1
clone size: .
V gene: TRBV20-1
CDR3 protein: CSATRTGSSVGAKNIQYF
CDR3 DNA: TGCAGTGCTACTCGGACAGGGAGTTCGGTTGGGGCCAAAAACATTCAGTACTTC

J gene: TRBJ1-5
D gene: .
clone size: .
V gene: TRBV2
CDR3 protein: CASSEALGKIPGDQPQHF
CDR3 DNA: TGTGCCAGCAGTGAAGCGCTTGGTAAAATTCCGGGCGACCAGCCCCAGCATTTT

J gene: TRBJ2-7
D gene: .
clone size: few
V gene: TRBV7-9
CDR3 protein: CASSSGVGEQYF
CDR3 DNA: TGTGCCAGCAGCTCGGGGGTCGGGGAGCAGTACTTC

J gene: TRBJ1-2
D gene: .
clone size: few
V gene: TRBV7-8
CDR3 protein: CASSSRVGSYGYTF
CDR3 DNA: TGTGCCAGCAGCTCCCGGGTGGGGAGCTATGGCTACACCTTC

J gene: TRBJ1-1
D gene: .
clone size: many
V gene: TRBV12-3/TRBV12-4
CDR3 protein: CASSLSGVGTEAFF
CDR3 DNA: TGTGCCAGCAGCCTATCCGGGGTGGGCACTGAAGCTTTCTTT

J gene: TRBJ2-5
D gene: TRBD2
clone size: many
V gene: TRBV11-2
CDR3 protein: CASRRLAGGRETQYF
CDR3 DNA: TGTGCCAGCAGGCGACTAGCGGGGGGGCGGGAGACCCAGTACTTC

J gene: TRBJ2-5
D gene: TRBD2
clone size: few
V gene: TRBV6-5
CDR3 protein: CASSYLPAGVLQETQYF
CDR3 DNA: TGTGCCAGCAGTTACCTACCAGCGGGAGTTCTCCAAGAGACCCAGTACTTC

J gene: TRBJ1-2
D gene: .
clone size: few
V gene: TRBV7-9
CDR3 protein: CASSLGPRPTIVYTF
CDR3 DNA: TGTGCCAGCAGCCTAGGGCCGAGACCTACCATTGTCTACACCTTC

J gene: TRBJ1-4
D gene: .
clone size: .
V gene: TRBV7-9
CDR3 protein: CASSLASGEKLFF
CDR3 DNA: TGTGCCAGCAGCTTAGCTTCGGGAGAAAAACTGTTTTTT

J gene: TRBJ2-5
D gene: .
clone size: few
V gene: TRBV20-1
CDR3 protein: CSARLFSAGLEETQYF
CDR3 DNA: TGCAGTGCTAGATTGTTTTCGGCAGGGCTCGAAGAGACCCAGTACTTC

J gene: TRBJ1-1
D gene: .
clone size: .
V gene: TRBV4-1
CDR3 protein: CASSQVPGQGTEAFF
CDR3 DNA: TGCGCCAGCAGCCAAGTTCCTGGGCAGGGGACTGAAGCTTTCTTT

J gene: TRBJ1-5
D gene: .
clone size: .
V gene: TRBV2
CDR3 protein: CASSRWGPQVINQPQHF
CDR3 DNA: TGTGCCAGCAGTCGTTGGGGCCCTCAGGTGATCAATCAGCCCCAGCATTTT

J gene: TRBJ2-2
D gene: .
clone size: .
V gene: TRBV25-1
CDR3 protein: CASSDKDRWTGELFF
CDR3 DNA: TGTGCCAGCAGTGACAAGGACCGGTGGACCGGGGAGCTGTTTTTT

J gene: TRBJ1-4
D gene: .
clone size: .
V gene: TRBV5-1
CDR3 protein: CASSFRGGTNEKLFF
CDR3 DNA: TGCGCCAGCAGCTTCCGAGGGGGGACTAATGAAAAACTGTTTTTT

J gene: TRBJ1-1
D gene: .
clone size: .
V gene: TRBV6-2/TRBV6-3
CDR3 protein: CVSSPGLEAFF
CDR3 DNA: TGCGTCAGCAGCCCAGGACTTGAAGCTTTCTTT

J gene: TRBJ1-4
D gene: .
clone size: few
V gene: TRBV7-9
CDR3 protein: CASSLAGDGRKLFF
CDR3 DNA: TGTGCCAGCAGCCTGGCCGGGGATGGGCGAAAACTGTTTTTT

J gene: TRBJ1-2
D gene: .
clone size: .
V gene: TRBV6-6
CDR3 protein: CASGNSRTPKGYGYTF
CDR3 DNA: TGTGCCAGCGGTAACTCTAGGACACCGAAAGGGTATGGCTACACCTTC

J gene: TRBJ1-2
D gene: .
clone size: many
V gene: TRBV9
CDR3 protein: CASSVEQGGGYTF
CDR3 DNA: TGTGCCAGCAGCGTAGAACAGGGTGGTGGCTACACCTTC

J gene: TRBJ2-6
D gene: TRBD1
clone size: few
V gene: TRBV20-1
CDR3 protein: CSAFPGQGFPGANALTF
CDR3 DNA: TGCAGTGCTTTCCCGGGACAGGGGTTCCCTGGGGCCAACGCCCTGACTTTC

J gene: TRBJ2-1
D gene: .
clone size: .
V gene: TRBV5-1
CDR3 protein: CASSVQSSYNEQFF
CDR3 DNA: TGCGCCAGCAGTGTACAGAGCTCCTACAATGAGCAGTTCTTC

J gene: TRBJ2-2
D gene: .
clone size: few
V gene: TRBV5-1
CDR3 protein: CASSLGQATTGELFF
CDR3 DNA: TGCGCCAGCAGCTTGGGACAGGCGACCACCGGGGAGCTGTTTTTT

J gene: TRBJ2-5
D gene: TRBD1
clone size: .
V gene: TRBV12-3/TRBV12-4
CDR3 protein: CASSSRDRLKETQYF
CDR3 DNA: TGTGCCAGCAGTTCCCGGGACAGACTAAAAGAGACCCAGTACTTC

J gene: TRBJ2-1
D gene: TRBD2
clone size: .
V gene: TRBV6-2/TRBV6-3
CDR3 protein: CASSYSMGTRSLNEQFF
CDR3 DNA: TGTGCCAGCAGTTACTCGATGGGGACTAGAAGTCTCAATGAGCAGTTCTTC

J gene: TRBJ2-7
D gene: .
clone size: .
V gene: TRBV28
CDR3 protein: CASTNPYEQYF
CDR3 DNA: TGTGCCAGCACCAACCCCTACGAGCAGTACTTC

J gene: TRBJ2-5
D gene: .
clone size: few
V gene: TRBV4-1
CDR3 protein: CASSQDHGSEETQYF
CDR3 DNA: TGCGCCAGCAGCCAAGATCACGGGAGTGAAGAGACCCAGTACTTC

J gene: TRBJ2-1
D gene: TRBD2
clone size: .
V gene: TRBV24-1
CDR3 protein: CATSDPLRGTSEQFF
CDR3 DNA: TGTGCCACCAGTGACCCATTGCGGGGGACCAGTGAGCAGTTCTTC

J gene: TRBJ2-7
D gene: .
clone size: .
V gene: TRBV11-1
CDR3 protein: CASSRRTEPYEQYF
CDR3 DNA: TGTGCCAGCAGCCGACGGACCGAACCCTACGAGCAGTACTTC

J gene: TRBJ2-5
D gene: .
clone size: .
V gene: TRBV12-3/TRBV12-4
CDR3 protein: CASGPSSETQYF
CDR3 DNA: TGTGCCAGCGGCCCATCCTCGGAGACCCAGTACTTC

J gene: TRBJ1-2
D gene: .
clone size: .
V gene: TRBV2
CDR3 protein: CASSYERVAGRNGYTF
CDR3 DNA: TGTGCCAGCAGCTATGAAAGGGTGGCAGGGAGAAATGGCTACACCTTC

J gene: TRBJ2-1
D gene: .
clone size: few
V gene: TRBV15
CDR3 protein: CATSREGVTYNEQFF
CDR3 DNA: TGTGCCACCAGCAGAGAGGGGGTTACCTACAATGAGCAGTTCTTC

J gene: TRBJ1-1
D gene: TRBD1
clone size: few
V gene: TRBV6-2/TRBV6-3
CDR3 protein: CASSRDRAFRNTEAFF
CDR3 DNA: TGTGCCAGCAGCCGGGACAGGGCCTTTCGGAACACTGAAGCTTTCTTT

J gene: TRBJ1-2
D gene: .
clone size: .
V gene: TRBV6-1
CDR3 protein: CASSEEERNGYTF
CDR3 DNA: TGTGCCAGCAGTGAAGAGGAAAGGAATGGCTACACCTTC